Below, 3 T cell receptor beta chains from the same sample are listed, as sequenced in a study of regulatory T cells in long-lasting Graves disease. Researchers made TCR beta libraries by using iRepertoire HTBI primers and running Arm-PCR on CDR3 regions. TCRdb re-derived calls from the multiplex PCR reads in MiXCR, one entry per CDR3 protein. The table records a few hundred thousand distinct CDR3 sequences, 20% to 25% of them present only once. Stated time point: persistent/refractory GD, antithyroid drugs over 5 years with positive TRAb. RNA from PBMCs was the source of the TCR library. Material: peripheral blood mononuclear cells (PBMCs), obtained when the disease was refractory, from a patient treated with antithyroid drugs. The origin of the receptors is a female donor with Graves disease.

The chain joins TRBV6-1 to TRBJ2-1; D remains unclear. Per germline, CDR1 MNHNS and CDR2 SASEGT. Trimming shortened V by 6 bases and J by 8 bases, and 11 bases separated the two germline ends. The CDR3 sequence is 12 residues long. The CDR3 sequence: CASRFLGDEQFF. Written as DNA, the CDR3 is TGTGCCAGCAGATTCCTCGGAGATGAGCAGTTCTTC.

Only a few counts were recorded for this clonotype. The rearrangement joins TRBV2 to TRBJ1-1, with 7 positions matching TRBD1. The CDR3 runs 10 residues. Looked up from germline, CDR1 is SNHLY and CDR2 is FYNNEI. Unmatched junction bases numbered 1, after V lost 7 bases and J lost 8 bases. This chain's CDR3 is CASKQGEAFF. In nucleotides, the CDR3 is TGTGCCAGCAAACAGGGGGAAGCTTTCTTT.

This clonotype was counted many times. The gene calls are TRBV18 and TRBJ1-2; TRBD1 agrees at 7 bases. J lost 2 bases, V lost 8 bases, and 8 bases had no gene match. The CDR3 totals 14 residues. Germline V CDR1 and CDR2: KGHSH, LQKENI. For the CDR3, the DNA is TGTGCCAGCAGCCCATCGACAGGGAACTATGGCTACACCTTC. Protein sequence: CASSPSTGNYGYTF.